This TCR beta chain was sequenced in a study of TIL therapy for anti-PD-1-resistant metastatic lung cancer. Whole-study context: Tumor harvest preceded PD-1/PD-L1 blockade, followed by nivolumab treatment.

This was the immunoSEQ v3 assay. Here immunoSEQ multiplex PCR was the method, and the copy in TCRdb shows in-frame clones only, minus some. The table has around 30,000 clones, 74% seen once. Germline V gives CDR1 SGHKS, CDR2 YYEKEE (reference sequence). Trimming cost V 2 bases and J 4 bases, with 5 bases left between them. This CDR3 region has 12 residues. The time point is: pre-treatment sample, taken before nivolumab and TIL therapy. This material consisted of blood, taken at baseline. The chain combines TRBV5-5 with TRBJ2-3, with D uncertain. The sequence came from a woman aged 30 to 85 with non-small cell lung cancer. The CDR3 spells CASSFGADTQYF. The CDR3 nucleotides read TGTGCCAGCAGCTTTGGGGCAGATACGCAGTATTTT.